This TCR beta chain was identified in a study of vaccination and CD4 T cells after COVID-19. The wider study: As a positive control, some control cultures were given a CEFX pool, while others were given an HIV-1 Nef pool or no peptide.

V was shortened by 4 bases and J by 1 base, with 14 bases between the two germline ends. Germline CDR1 and CDR2: SGHKS and YYEKEE (reference sequence). The CDR3 sequence is 15 residues long. About this clonotype: Its antigen is not identified.

The Oncomine TCR Beta short-read assay sequenced DNA from cultured CD4+ T cells. Researchers extracted genomic DNA from CD4+ T cells that had been cultured. TCRdb re-called the PCR reads through MiXCR, storing one row per CDR3 protein. The table lists 12,000 or so distinct CDR3 sequences, approximately 47% of them singletons. The treatment denotes: roughly 11-day PBMC culture with coronavirus spike peptide pools or control peptides (ViraFEST assay). ViraFEST relied on peptide pools to expand antigen-specific T cells; the TCRs were sequenced afterward. Convalescent patients tested SARS-CoV-2 PCR positive from March to December 2020, before Alpha, Beta and Delta emerged.

V usage is TRBV5-5 and J usage is TRBJ2-5; a weak D match, TRBD2 (6 bases). The sequenced sample was cultured CD4+ T cells from blood. The clonotype originates from a human donor with COVID-19. The CDR3 DNA is TGTGCCAGCAGCGTGGGACTCCCTCCCCAAGAGACCCAGTACTTC. Protein sequence: CASSVGLPPQETQYF.